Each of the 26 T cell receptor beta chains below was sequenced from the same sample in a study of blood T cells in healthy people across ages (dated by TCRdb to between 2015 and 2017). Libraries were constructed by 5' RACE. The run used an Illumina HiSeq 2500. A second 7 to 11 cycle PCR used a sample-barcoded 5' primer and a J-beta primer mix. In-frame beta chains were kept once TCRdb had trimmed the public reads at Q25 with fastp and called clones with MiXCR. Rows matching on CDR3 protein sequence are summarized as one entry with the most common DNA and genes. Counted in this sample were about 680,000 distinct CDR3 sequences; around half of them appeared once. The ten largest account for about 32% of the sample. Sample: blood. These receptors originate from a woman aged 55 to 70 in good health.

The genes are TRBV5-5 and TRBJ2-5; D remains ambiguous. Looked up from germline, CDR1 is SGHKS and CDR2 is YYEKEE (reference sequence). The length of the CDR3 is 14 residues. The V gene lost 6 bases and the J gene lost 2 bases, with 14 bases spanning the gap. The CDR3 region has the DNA TGTGCCAGCACCGGTGGGAACGGACAAGAGACCCAGTACTTC. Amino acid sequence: CASTGGNGQETQYF.

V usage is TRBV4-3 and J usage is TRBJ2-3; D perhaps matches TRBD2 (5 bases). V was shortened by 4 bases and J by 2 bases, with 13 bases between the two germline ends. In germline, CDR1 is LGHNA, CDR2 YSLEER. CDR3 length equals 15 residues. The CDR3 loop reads CASSPGFSNTDTQYF. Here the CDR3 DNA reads TGCGCCAGCAGCCCGGGGTTCAGTAACACAGATACGCAGTATTTT.

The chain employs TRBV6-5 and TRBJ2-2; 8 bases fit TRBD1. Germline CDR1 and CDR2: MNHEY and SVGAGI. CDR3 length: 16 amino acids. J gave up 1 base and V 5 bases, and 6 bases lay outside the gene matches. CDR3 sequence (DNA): TGTGCCAGCAGTCAACCTGGGACAGGGAACACCGGGGAGCTGTTTTTT. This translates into CASSQPGTGNTGELFF.

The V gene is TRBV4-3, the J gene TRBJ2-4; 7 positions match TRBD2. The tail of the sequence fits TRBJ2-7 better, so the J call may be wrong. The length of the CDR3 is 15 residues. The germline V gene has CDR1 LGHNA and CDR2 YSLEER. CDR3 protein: CASSQGLIAGYEQYF. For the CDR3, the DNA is TGCGCCAGCAGCCAAGGGCTTATAGCGGGCTACGAGCAGTACTTC.

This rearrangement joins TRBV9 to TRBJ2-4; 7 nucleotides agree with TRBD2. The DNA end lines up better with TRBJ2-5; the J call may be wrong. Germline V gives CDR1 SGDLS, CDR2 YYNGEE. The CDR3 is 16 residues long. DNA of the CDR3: TGTGCCAGCAGCGTAGATCCCGCGGGAGTAGCAGAGACCCAGTACTTC. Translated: CASSVDPAGVAETQYF.

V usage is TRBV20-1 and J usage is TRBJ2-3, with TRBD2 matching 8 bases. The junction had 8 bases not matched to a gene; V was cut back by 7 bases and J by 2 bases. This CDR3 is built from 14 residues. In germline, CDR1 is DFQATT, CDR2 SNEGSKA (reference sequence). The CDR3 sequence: CSVRGSGITDTQYF. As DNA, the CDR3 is TGCAGTGTGAGGGGTAGCGGGATCACAGATACGCAGTATTTT.

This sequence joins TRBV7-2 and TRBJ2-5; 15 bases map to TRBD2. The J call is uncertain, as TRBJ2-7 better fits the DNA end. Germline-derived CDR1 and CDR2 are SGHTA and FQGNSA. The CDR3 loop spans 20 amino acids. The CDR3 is CASSLMGVSGTSGRRGEQYF. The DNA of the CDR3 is TGTGCCAGCAGCTTAATGGGAGTTTCCGGGACTAGCGGGAGGAGAGGCGAGCAGTACTTC.

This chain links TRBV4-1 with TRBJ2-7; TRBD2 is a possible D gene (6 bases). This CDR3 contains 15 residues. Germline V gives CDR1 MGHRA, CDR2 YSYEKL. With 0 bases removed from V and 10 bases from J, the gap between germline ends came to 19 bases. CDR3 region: CASSQEGGPFGPQYF. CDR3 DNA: TGCGCCAGCAGCCAAGAGGGGGGACCTTTCGGCCCTCAGTACTTC.

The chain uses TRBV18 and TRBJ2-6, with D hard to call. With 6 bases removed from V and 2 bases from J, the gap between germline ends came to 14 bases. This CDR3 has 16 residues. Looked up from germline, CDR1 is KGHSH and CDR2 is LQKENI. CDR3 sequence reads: CASSLPMVTGANVLTF. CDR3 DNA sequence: TGTGCCAGCTCTCTACCGATGGTTACTGGGGCCAACGTCCTGACTTTC.

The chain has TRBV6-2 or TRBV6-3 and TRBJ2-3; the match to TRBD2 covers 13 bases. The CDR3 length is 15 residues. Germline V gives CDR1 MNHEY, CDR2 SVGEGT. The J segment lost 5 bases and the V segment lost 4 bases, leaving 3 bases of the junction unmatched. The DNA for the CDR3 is TGTGCCAGCAGTTCCGGACTAGCGGGAGAAGATACGCAGTATTTT. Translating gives CASSSGLAGEDTQYF.

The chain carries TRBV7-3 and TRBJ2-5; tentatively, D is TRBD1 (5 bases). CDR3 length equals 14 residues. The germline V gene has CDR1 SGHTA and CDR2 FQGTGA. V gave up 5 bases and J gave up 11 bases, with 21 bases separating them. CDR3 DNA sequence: TGTGCCAGCAGCCGGACATATAGCTACAATGAGCAGTACTTC. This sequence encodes CASSRTYSYNEQYF.

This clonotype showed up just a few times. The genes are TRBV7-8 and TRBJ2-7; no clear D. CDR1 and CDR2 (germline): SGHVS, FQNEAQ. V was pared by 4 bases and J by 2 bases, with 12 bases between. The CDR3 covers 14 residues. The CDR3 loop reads CASSWTTGAYEQYF. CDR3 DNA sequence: TGTGCCAGCAGCTGGACGACTGGGGCCTACGAGCAGTACTTC.

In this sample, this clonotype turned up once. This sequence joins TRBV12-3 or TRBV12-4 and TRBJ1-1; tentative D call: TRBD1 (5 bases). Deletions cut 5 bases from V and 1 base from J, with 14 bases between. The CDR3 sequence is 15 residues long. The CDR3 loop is CASSRWEGQNTEAFF. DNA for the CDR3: TGTGCCAGCAGTCGCTGGGAGGGGCAGAACACTGAAGCTTTCTTT.

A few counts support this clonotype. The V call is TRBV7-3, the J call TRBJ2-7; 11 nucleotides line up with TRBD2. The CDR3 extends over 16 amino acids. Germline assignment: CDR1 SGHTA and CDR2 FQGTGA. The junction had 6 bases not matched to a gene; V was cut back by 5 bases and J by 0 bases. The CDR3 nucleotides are TGTGCCAGCAGCCCCGGACTAGCGGGTAGCTCCTACGAGCAGTACTTC. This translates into CASSPGLAGSSYEQYF.

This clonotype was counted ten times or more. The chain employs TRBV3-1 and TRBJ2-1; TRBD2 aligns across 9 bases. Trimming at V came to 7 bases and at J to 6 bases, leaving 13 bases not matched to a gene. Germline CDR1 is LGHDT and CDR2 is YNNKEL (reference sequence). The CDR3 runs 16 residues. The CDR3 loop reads CASNRAGGRAGNEQFF. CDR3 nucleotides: TGTGCCAGCAACAGGGCAGGCGGGAGGGCCGGCAATGAGCAGTTCTTC.

The CDR3 loop is CSAPGQDGNQPQHF. The CDR3 bases are TGCAGTGCCCCGGGACAGGACGGCAATCAGCCCCAGCATTTT. This rearrangement joins TRBV20-1 to TRBJ1-5; 8 bases are shared with TRBD1. The CDR3 contains 14 residues. V shed 6 bases and J 2 bases; nucleotides not matched to a gene: 6. The germline V gene encodes CDR1 DFQATT and CDR2 SNEGSKA (reference sequence).

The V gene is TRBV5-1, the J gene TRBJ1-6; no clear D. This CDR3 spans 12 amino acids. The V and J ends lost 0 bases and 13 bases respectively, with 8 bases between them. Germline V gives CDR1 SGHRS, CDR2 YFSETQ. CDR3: CASSLERIPLHF. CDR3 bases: TGCGCCAGCAGCTTGGAGCGGATTCCCCTCCACTTT.

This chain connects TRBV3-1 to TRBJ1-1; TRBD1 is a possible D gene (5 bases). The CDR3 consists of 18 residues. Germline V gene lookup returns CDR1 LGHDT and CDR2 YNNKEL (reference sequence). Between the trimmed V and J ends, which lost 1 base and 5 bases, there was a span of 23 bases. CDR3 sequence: CASSQGPGYGRKGTEAFF. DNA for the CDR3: TGTGCCAGCAGCCAAGGGCCAGGTTATGGGCGGAAGGGGACTGAAGCTTTCTTT.

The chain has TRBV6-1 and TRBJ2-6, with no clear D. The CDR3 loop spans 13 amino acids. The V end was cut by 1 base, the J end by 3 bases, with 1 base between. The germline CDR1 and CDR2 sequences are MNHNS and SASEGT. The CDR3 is CASSEGGANVLTF. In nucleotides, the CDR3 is TGTGCCAGCAGTGAAGGTGGGGCCAACGTCCTGACTTTC.

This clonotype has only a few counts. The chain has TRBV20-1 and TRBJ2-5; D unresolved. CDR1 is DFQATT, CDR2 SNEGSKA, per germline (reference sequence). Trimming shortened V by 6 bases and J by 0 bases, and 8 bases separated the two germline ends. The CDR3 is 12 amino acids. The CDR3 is CSAAGYQETQYF. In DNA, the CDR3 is TGCAGTGCCGCCGGGTACCAAGAGACCCAGTACTTC.

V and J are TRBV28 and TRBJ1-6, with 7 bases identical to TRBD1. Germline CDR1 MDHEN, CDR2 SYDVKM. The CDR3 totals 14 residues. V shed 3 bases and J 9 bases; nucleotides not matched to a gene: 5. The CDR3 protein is CASSFRQGRSPLHF. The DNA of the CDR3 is TGTGCCAGCAGTTTTCGACAGGGACGTTCACCCCTCCACTTT.

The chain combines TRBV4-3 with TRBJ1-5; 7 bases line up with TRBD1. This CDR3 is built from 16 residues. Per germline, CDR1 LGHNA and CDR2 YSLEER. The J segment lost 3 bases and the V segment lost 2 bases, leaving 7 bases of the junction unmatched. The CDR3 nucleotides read TGCGCCAGCAGCCAATCGCGACAGGGTTACAATCAGCCCCAGCATTTT. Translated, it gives CASSQSRQGYNQPQHF.

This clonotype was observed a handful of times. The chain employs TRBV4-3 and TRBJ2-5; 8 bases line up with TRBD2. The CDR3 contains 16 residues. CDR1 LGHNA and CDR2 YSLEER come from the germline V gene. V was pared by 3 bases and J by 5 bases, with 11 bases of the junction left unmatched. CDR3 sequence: CASSQTSVRVGETQYF. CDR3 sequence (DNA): TGCGCCAGCAGCCAGACTAGCGTCCGAGTTGGGGAGACCCAGTACTTC.

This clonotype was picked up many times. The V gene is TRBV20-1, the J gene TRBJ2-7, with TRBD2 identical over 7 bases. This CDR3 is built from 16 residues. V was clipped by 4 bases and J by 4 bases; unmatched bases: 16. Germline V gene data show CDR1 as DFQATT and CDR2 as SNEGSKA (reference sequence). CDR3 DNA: TGCAGTGCTAACCGACTAGCTACCGGGAGTAGGTACGAGCAGTACTTC. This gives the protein CSANRLATGSRYEQYF.

CDR3 bases: TGTGCCAGCAGTCGAGTAGGCGGGAGGAATGAGCAGTTCTTC. It yields the protein CASSRVGGRNEQFF. The chain uses TRBV7-9 and TRBJ2-1; 8 nucleotides line up with TRBD2. Unmatched junction bases numbered 8, after V lost 6 bases and J lost 7 bases. Per germline, CDR1 SEHNR and CDR2 FQNEAQ (reference sequence). CDR3 length: 14 residues.

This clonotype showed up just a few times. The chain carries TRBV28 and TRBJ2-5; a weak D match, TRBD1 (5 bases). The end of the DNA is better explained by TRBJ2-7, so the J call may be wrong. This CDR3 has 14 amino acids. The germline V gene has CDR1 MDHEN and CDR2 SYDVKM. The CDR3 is CATSRVLNLYEQYF. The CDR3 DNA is TGTGCCACTTCCAGGGTTTTGAACCTCTACGAGCAGTACTTC.